The subject of this entry is one T cell receptor beta chain. Its antigen remains unidentified. The junction and the germline gene differ at one end; a read error may be behind it. Described treatment: roughly 10-day PBMC culture with coronavirus spike peptide pools or control peptides (ViraFEST assay). Expanded clonotypes were found by TCR sequencing after peptide-pool stimulation (ViraFEST). PBMCs, plated at about 2 million per well, were grown in the presence of roughly 9.5 IU/ml IL-2 and 10 ug/ml peptide pools. This specimen comes from a study of vaccination and CD4 T cells after COVID-19. Study-level information: Samples after vaccination came a median 72 days past dose two, ranging 14 to 241.

There are 13 residues in the CDR3. Germline CDR1 reads SSHAT; CDR2 reads FNYEAQ (reference sequence). With the Oncomine TCR Beta short-read assay, DNA from cultured CD4+ T cells was sequenced. The template was genomic DNA from cultured CD4+ T cells. MiXCR, applied by TCRdb to the PCR reads, yields one record per CDR3 protein. The top ten hold under 6.5% of the sample, which has about 26,000 distinct CDR3 sequences, roughly 64% seen once. The material sequenced was CD4+ T cells from blood, cultured in vitro. This clonotype was obtained from a human donor who had recovered from COVID-19. This chain uses TRBV7-7 with TRBJ2-7; no clear D gene. DNA for the CDR3: TGTGCTAGCAGCTCCACCTTCCTAGGCGAGCAGTACTTC. Encoded protein: CASSSTFLGEQYF. Full variable domain (rest looked up from reference TRBV7-7 and TRBJ2-7): GAGVSQSPRYKVTKRGQDVTLRCDPISSHATLYWYQQALGQGPEFLTYFNYEAQPDKSGLPSDRFSAERPEGSISTLTIQRTEQRDSAMYRCASSSTFLGEQYFGPGTRLTVT.